These T cell receptor beta chains were read from a single sample in a study of cytomegalovirus exposure and HLA in healthy donors. Measured with immunoSEQ multiplex PCR; TCRdb has only the in-frame clones, and not every one. Found here are about 160,000 clones, about 76% of them singletons; the top ten hold 2% to 2.5%. The sample was PBMCs. All receptors derive from a female donor in good health and CMV-seronegative. Each CDR3 is given with its conserved first and last residue. D genes are given only for firm matches. Clone size is given for some rows only: seen once, a few or many times, or a class if the clone is expanded.

CDR3 protein	CDR3 DNA	D gene	clone size	J gene	V gene
CASSDRGSETQYF	TGTGCCAGTAGCGACAGGGGGTCAGAGACCCAGTACTTC	TRBD1	few	TRBJ2-5	TRBV19
CASSSTVLLAGGTLYNEQFF	TGTGCCAGCAGTTCCACGGTCTTACTAGCGGGGGGGACTCTTTACAATGAGCAGTTCTTC	TRBD2	once	TRBJ2-1	TRBV27
CASSQDSGLRDTQYF	TGTGCCAGCAGCCAAGACTCCGGGTTGCGGGATACGCAGTATTTT	.	.	TRBJ2-3	TRBV4-2
CAITPGQGSYEQYF	TGTGCCATCACCCCGGGACAGGGCTCCTACGAGCAGTACTTC	TRBD1	.	TRBJ2-7	TRBV10-3
CASSAGLSLSYNEQFF	TGTGCCAGCAGTGCGGGACTCTCTCTCTCCTACAATGAGCAGTTCTTC	.	.	TRBJ2-1	TRBV2
CSASGFYEQYF	TGCAGCGCCTCGGGTTTCTACGAGCAGTACTTC	.	.	TRBJ2-7	TRBV29-1
CASSLEPTATEAFF	TGTGCCAGCAGCTTAGAGCCAACTGCCACTGAAGCTTTCTTT	.	.	TRBJ1-1	TRBV7-6
CASSYRTSDPGASYEQYF	TGTGCCAGCAGCTATAGGACTAGCGACCCCGGGGCCTCCTACGAGCAGTACTTC	TRBD2	.	TRBJ2-7	TRBV7-2
CASSEQGRTEAFF	TGTGCCAGTAGTGAGCAGGGGCGCACTGAAGCTTTCTTT	.	.	TRBJ1-1	TRBV19
CARSLATGAPGYGYTF	TGTGCCAGAAGCTTGGCCACAGGGGCCCCGGGATATGGCTACACCTTC	TRBD1	few	TRBJ1-2	TRBV5-5
CASSETSGRHEQYF	TGTGCCAGCAGCGAGACTAGCGGGAGGCACGAGCAGTACTTC	TRBD2	few	TRBJ2-7	TRBV9
CASSPQGQESRYGYTF	TGTGCCAGTAGTCCCCAAGGACAGGAGTCGCGATATGGCTACACCTTC	TRBD1	.	TRBJ1-2	TRBV19
CASSLDRGSYGYTF	TGTGCCAGCTCCCTGGACAGGGGGAGCTATGGCTACACCTTC	TRBD1	.	TRBJ1-2	TRBV18
CASSDRGRYGEQYF	TGTGCCAGTAGCGACAGGGGGCGATACGGCGAGCAGTACTTC	TRBD1	.	TRBJ2-7	TRBV19
CASRNNRDTEAFF	TGTGCCAGCAGAAATAATCGGGACACTGAAGCTTTCTTT	.	.	TRBJ1-1	TRBV6-1
CASRLRVETQYF	TGTGCCAGCAGGCTCCGGGTAGAGACCCAGTACTTC	.	.	TRBJ2-5	TRBV6-1
CASSMWDSSYEQYF	TGTGCCAGTAGTATGTGGGACAGCTCCTACGAGCAGTACTTC	TRBD1	.	TRBJ2-7	TRBV19
CASSLGLSSGNTIYF	TGCGCCAGCAGCTTGGGCCTGAGCTCTGGAAACACCATATATTTT	.	.	TRBJ1-3	TRBV5-1
CASKYSTGVGDGYTF	TGCGCCAGCAAATATTCGACAGGGGTAGGTGATGGCTACACCTTC	TRBD1	.	TRBJ1-2	TRBV10-2
CASSETASGYYEQYF	TGTGCCAGCAGTGAAACGGCTAGCGGGTACTACGAGCAGTACTTC	TRBD2	once	TRBJ2-7	TRBV2
CASSLMTSGRSTGELFF	TGCGCCAGCAGCTTGATGACTAGCGGGAGAAGCACCGGGGAGCTGTTTTTT	TRBD2	.	TRBJ2-2	TRBV5-1
CASTTASAYEQYF	TGTGCCAGCACTACGGCCAGCGCCTACGAGCAGTACTTC	.	.	TRBJ2-7	TRBV2
CASSLGTGGPEAFF	TGTGCCAGCAGCTTAGGTACAGGGGGACCTGAAGCTTTCTTT	TRBD1	.	TRBJ1-1	TRBV7-8
CASGFEGDQPQHF	TGTGCTAGTGGTTTTGAGGGAGATCAGCCCCAGCATTTT	.	.	TRBJ1-5	TRBV12-5
CAWRQGQGDTGELFF	TGTGCCTGGAGACAGGGACAGGGGGACACCGGGGAGCTGTTTTTT	TRBD1	once	TRBJ2-2	TRBV30
CASSEGGQGLAGRTDTQYF	TGTGCCAGCAGTGAAGGGGGACAGGGCTTAGCGGGGCGCACAGATACGCAGTATTTT	.	.	TRBJ2-3	TRBV6-1
CSSSQPSSGGAENIQYF	TGTTCCAGCAGCCAACCCTCTAGCGGGGGGGCGGAAAACATTCAGTACTTC	TRBD2	once	TRBJ2-4	TRBV7-9
CASSIPGLAKEAQYF	TGTGCCAGTAGTATCCCTGGCCTAGCTAAGGAGGCGCAGTATTTT	.	.	TRBJ2-3	TRBV19
CASSLARADVYGYTF	TGTGCCAGCAGCTTAGCGCGGGCCGACGTCTATGGCTACACCTTT	.	.	TRBJ1-2	TRBV7-9
CASSPGQRVNTEAFF	TGTGCCAGCAGTCCGGGACAGCGTGTGAACACTGAAGCTTTCTTT	TRBD1	.	TRBJ1-1	TRBV27
CASSMGQTFQETQYF	TGTGCCAGTAGTATGGGACAGACCTTCCAAGAGACCCAGTACTTC	TRBD1	.	TRBJ2-5	TRBV19
CASSEVHAVGELFF	TGTGCCAGCAGTGAAGTACATGCCGTCGGGGAGCTGTTTTTT	.	.	TRBJ2-2	TRBV25-1
CASSLGAMGYEQYF	TGTGCCAGCAGCTTAGGGGCCATGGGCTACGAGCAGTACTTC	.	few	TRBJ2-7	TRBV7-6
CASSHGTSGSGEQFF	TGTGCCAGCAGTCACGGGACTAGCGGGAGTGGTGAGCAGTTCTTC	TRBD2	.	TRBJ2-1	TRBV2
CASSYSTGTYHGYTF	TGTGCCAGCAGTTACTCCACAGGGACCTATCATGGCTACACCTTC	.	.	TRBJ1-2	TRBV6-5
CAVSGRADTQYF	TGTGCCGTTAGCGGGAGAGCAGATACGCAGTATTTT	TRBD2	.	TRBJ2-3	TRBV19
CSNYGGDTQYF	TGCAGTAACTACGGCGGAGATACGCAGTATTTT	.	.	TRBJ2-3	TRBV20-1
CSPRAQRGGRTDTQYF	TGCAGCCCCCGGGCCCAGCGGGGGGGCCGGACAGATACGCAGTATTTT	TRBD2	.	TRBJ2-3	TRBV29-1
CASSPKPVTENTEAFF	TGTGCCAGCAGTCCAAAACCCGTTACTGAGAACACTGAAGCTTTCTTT	.	.	TRBJ1-1	TRBV7-9
CASSYSGTSYEQYF	TGTGCCAGCAGTTACAGCGGAACCTCCTACGAGCAGTACTTC	.	.	TRBJ2-7	TRBV27
CAWRASSNQPQHF	TGTGCCTGGAGGGCCAGTAGCAATCAGCCCCAGCATTTT	.	.	TRBJ1-5	TRBV30
CASSSYTGDEKLFF	TGTGCCAGCAGCTCTTACACGGGGGATGAAAAACTGTTTTTT	.	.	TRBJ1-4	TRBV7-9
CASSLEGQPMNTEAFF	TGCGCCAGCAGCTTGGAAGGACAGCCAATGAACACTGAAGCTTTCTTT	.	few	TRBJ1-1	TRBV5-1
CASSLGGFREQYF	TGTGCCAGCAGCTTGGGGGGCTTTCGCGAGCAGTACTTC	.	.	TRBJ2-7	TRBV5-4
CAWNSDRVGGYTF	TGTGCCTGGAATTCGGACAGAGTAGGTGGCTACACCTTC	.	.	TRBJ1-2	TRBV30
CAISELTEREAFF	TGTGCCATCAGTGAACTGACAGAACGTGAAGCTTTCTTT	.	.	TRBJ1-1	TRBV10-3
CASSSFAGNTEAFF	TGTGCCAGTAGTTCTTTTGCGGGGAACACTGAAGCTTTCTTT	.	once	TRBJ1-1	TRBV19
CASGLDRVNYGYTF	TGTGCTAGTGGTTTGGACAGGGTTAACTATGGCTACACCTTC	.	.	TRBJ1-2	TRBV12-5
CASSYSNRDYGYTF	TGTGCCAGCAGTTACTCTAACAGGGACTATGGCTACACCTTC	.	.	TRBJ1-2	TRBV6-5
CASSPAENDRDGYTF	TGTGCCAGCAGCCCCGCTGAAAACGACAGGGATGGCTACACCTTC	TRBD1	once	TRBJ1-2	TRBV5-4
CASSLGGGGVDEQFF	TGTGCCAGCAGCTTGGGAGGAGGGGGGGTGGATGAGCAGTTCTTC	.	once	TRBJ2-1	TRBV5-4
CASSRSGSGELFF	TGTGCCAGCAGCAGAAGCGGGAGTGGGGAGCTGTTTTTT	TRBD2	few	TRBJ2-2	TRBV7-9
CASSLVQGINNEQFF	TGTGCCAGCAGCTTAGTACAGGGGATTAACAATGAGCAGTTCTTC	TRBD1	.	TRBJ2-1	TRBV11-2
CASSPTRLQETQYF	TGTGCCAGCAGTCCGACTAGGCTCCAAGAGACCCAGTACTTC	.	.	TRBJ2-5	TRBV27
CAWSVPRSMSSYNEQFF	TGTGCCTGGAGTGTACCCAGGTCCATGAGCTCCTACAATGAGCAGTTCTTC	.	.	TRBJ2-1	TRBV30
CASSQDRSSGNTIYF	TGTGCCAGCAGCCAAGACAGGAGCTCTGGAAACACCATATATTTT	.	.	TRBJ1-3	TRBV6-5
CASSPDRGGTEAFF	TGTGCCAGCTCACCCGACAGGGGTGGCACTGAAGCTTTCTTT	TRBD1	.	TRBJ1-1	TRBV18
CASSELWGRTEAFF	TGTGCCAGCAGTGAATTGTGGGGGAGGACTGAAGCTTTCTTT	.	.	TRBJ1-1	TRBV2
CASSESSDTGELFF	TGTGCCAGCAGTGAATCTAGCGACACCGGGGAGCTGTTTTTT	.	many	TRBJ2-2	TRBV6-1
CASSSLQGTTYEQYF	TGCGCCAGCAGCTCCTTACAGGGGACCACCTACGAGCAGTACTTC	TRBD1	.	TRBJ2-7	TRBV5-1